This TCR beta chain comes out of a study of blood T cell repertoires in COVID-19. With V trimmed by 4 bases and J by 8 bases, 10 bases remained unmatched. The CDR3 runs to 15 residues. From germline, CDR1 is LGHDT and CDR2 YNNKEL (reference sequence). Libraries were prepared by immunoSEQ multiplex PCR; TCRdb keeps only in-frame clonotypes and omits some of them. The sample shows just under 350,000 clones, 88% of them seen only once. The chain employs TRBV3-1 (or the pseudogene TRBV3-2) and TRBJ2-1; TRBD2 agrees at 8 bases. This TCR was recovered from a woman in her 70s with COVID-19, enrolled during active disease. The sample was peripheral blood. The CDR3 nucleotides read TGTGCCAGCAGCCCGCTGGCGGGGGGACTCGATGAGCAGTTCTTC. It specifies CASSPLAGGLDEQFF.